The rows below give T cell receptor beta chains drawn from one sample of a study of cytomegalovirus exposure and HLA in healthy donors. Sequencing used immunoSEQ multiplex PCR; TCRdb keeps in-frame clones, though not all of them. This repertoire shows 100,000 to 150,000 clones, 80% to 85% found once; its top ten account for about 1%. Sequencing was carried out using PBMCs. These receptors all stem from a woman in her 30s in good health and CMV-seronegative. Both conserved end residues are part of each CDR3. D genes are given only for firm matches. A clone size is listed for some rows: how often the clone was seen (once, few, many), or a class if it is expanded.

few	TRBV7-8	TRBJ1-5	TRBD1	TGTGCCAGCAGACTACAGGGGACGAATCAGCCCCAGCATTTT	CASRLQGTNQPQHF
-	TRBV11-3	TRBJ1-1	TRBD1	TGTGCCAGCAGCATTACCGGGACAGGGAGACCTTTCTTT	CASSITGTGRPFF
-	TRBV19	TRBJ1-2	-	TGTGCCAGTAGTATAGGCAGGGGCGACTATGGCTACACCTTC	CASSIGRGDYGYTF
-	TRBV7-9	TRBJ1-2	TRBD1	TGTGCCAGCAGCACCCGGACAGGGAACTATGGCTACACCTTC	CASSTRTGNYGYTF
-	TRBV2	TRBJ2-1	TRBD1	TGTGCCACCAGGAAGGACAGGAACTACAATGAGCAGTTCTTC	CATRKDRNYNEQFF
-	TRBV6-5	TRBJ2-7	-	TGTGCCAGCAGTATCCGGGACACGGTGTGCGAGCAGTACTTC	CASSIRDTVCEQYF
-	TRBV6-1	TRBJ2-7	TRBD1	TGTGCCAGCAACCCGGACAGGGTTGGCTACGAGCAGTACTTC	CASNPDRVGYEQYF
-	TRBV6-1	TRBJ2-7	-	TGTGCCAGCAGTGATCAGGGACAGCTTTATCGCGGGACCTACGAGCAGTACTTC	CASSDQGQLYRGTYEQYF
-	TRBV9	TRBJ1-4	TRBD1	TGTGCCAGCAGCGTAGGAGGGGGCGTGGGTGAAAAACTGTTTTTT	CASSVGGGVGEKLFF
-	TRBV11-2	TRBJ2-1	-	TGTGCCAGCAGCCCCGCCCGGTCTTCCTACAATGAGCAGTTCTTC	CASSPARSSYNEQFF
-	TRBV6-5	TRBJ2-1	-	TGTGCCAGCAGTTACCAGGGGGAGCAGTTCTTC	CASSYQGEQFF
-	TRBV28	TRBJ2-3	TRBD2	TGTGCCAGCAGCATGTTCGTCGGACTAGCGGGAGGACGCACAGATACGCAGTATTTT	CASSMFVGLAGGRTDTQYF
-	TRBV11-3	TRBJ2-7	TRBD2	TGTGCCAGCAGGCCGCGGGAGGGCTGGGCCGAGCAGTACTTC	CASRPREGWAEQYF